These T cell receptor beta chains were read from a single sample in a study of OX40 agonist ivuxolimab in advanced cancers. Data came from immunoSEQ multiplex PCR; TCRdb stores just in-frame clones and leaves some out. The repertoire holds under 55,000 clones, with approximately 88% as singletons. Sequencing was performed on CD4+ or CD8+ T cells sorted from blood, taken in a trial of the OX40 agonist ivuxolimab. These TCRs come from an adult with an advanced solid tumor such as melanoma, head and neck, liver or kidney cancer. Each CDR3 is given with its conserved first and last residue. D genes are given only for firm matches. Only some rows state a clone size, as once, few, many or a class for expanded clones.

V: TRBV7-3; D: TRBD1; size: -; J: TRBJ2-7; CDR3: CASRDPGQGEEQYF; DNA: TGTGCCAGCAGAGATCCGGGACAGGGGGAAGAGCAGTACTTC
V: TRBV6-5; D: TRBD2; size: -; J: TRBJ2-7; CDR3: CASKISGGAGEQYF; DNA: TGTGCCAGCAAAATAAGCGGGGGGGCGGGCGAGCAGTACTTC
V: TRBV6-5; D: TRBD1; size: -; J: TRBJ2-7; CDR3: CASRAGQGISYEQYF; DNA: TGTGCCAGCAGAGCCGGACAGGGTATTAGCTACGAGCAGTACTTC
V: TRBV19; D: TRBD1; size: once; J: TRBJ2-7; CDR3: CASSISDRGYEQYF; DNA: TGTGCCAGTAGTATCTCGGACAGGGGCTACGAGCAGTACTTC
V: TRBV27; D: TRBD2; size: -; J: TRBJ2-1; CDR3: CASSFLAGGRNEQFF; DNA: TGTGCCAGCAGTTTCCTAGCGGGGGGGCGCAATGAGCAGTTCTTC
V: TRBV28; D: TRBD1; size: -; J: TRBJ2-7; CDR3: CASSFKGQGYYEQYF; DNA: TGTGCCAGCAGTTTTAAAGGACAGGGCTACTACGAGCAGTACTTC
V: TRBV7-9; D: -; size: -; J: TRBJ2-7; CDR3: CASSDSGSYEQYF; DNA: TGTGCCAGCAGCGACTCGGGCTCCTACGAGCAGTACTTC
V: TRBV11-2; D: -; size: -; J: TRBJ2-3; CDR3: CASSFGEVPTDTQYF; DNA: TGTGCCAGCAGCTTCGGGGAGGTCCCCACAGATACGCAGTATTTT
V: TRBV7-3; D: TRBD2; size: -; J: TRBJ2-3; CDR3: CASSSSGGAADTQYF; DNA: TGTGCCAGCAGCTCTAGCGGGGGGGCCGCAGATACGCAGTATTTT
V: TRBV5-6; D: -; size: -; J: TRBJ2-5; CDR3: CASSPQGLQETQYF; DNA: TGTGCCAGCAGCCCGCAGGGGTTACAAGAGACCCAGTACTTC
V: TRBV6-1; D: -; size: -; J: TRBJ1-2; CDR3: CASRIGLGVGYGYTF; DNA: TGTGCCAGCAGGATAGGTTTAGGGGTTGGGTATGGCTACACCTTC
V: TRBV5-1; D: -; size: -; J: TRBJ2-1; CDR3: CASSLFGTSSYNEQFF; DNA: TGCGCCAGCAGCTTGTTTGGGACAAGCTCCTACAATGAGCAGTTCTTC
V: TRBV27; D: TRBD1; size: -; J: TRBJ2-7; CDR3: CASSAGTGIYGEQYF; DNA: TGTGCCAGCAGTGCCGGGACAGGGATATACGGCGAGCAGTACTTC
V: TRBV2; D: -; size: medium-sized; J: TRBJ1-2; CDR3: CASGTDGYTF; DNA: TGTGCCAGCGGGACCGATGGCTACACCTTC
V: TRBV28; D: -; size: -; J: TRBJ1-1; CDR3: CASGLGSSNTEAFF; DNA: TGTGCCAGCGGACTCGGGTCCTCGAACACTGAAGCTTTCTTT
V: TRBV4-2; D: TRBD1; size: -; J: TRBJ1-3; CDR3: CASSQGSQGDTIYF; DNA: TGTGCCAGCAGCCAAGGGTCACAGGGGGACACCATATATTTT
V: TRBV6-5; D: -; size: -; J: TRBJ2-7; CDR3: CASSFGGRVEQYF; DNA: TGTGCCAGCAGTTTTGGGGGCAGGGTGGAGCAGTACTTC
V: TRBV27; D: -; size: -; J: TRBJ2-2; CDR3: CASSLGVTTGELFF; DNA: TGTGCCAGCAGTTTAGGGGTTACCACCGGGGAGCTGTTTTTT
V: TRBV10-3; D: -; size: -; J: TRBJ2-1; CDR3: CAISVSLVLFF; DNA: TGTGCCATCAGTGTGTCTTTAGTTTTGTTCTTC
V: TRBV6-5; D: -; size: -; J: TRBJ2-1; CDR3: CASSYRRGRGTSEQFF; DNA: TGTGCCAGCAGTTACCGAAGGGGGCGGGGGACGAGTGAGCAGTTCTTC
V: TRBV5-6; D: -; size: -; J: TRBJ2-6; CDR3: CASSFGGGANVLTF; DNA: TGTGCCAGCAGCTTCGGGGGTGGGGCCAACGTCCTGACTTTC
V: TRBV7-2; D: TRBD2; size: -; J: TRBJ2-3; CDR3: CASLLGTLAGARKPDTQYF; DNA: TGTGCCAGCCTCTTGGGCACGCTAGCGGGGGCGAGGAAGCCAGATACGCAGTATTTT
V: TRBV13; D: -; size: -; J: TRBJ2-1; CDR3: CASSLGGEILSSGEQFF; DNA: TGTGCCAGCAGCTTAGGCGGGGAGATTCTGAGTTCGGGTGAGCAGTTCTTC